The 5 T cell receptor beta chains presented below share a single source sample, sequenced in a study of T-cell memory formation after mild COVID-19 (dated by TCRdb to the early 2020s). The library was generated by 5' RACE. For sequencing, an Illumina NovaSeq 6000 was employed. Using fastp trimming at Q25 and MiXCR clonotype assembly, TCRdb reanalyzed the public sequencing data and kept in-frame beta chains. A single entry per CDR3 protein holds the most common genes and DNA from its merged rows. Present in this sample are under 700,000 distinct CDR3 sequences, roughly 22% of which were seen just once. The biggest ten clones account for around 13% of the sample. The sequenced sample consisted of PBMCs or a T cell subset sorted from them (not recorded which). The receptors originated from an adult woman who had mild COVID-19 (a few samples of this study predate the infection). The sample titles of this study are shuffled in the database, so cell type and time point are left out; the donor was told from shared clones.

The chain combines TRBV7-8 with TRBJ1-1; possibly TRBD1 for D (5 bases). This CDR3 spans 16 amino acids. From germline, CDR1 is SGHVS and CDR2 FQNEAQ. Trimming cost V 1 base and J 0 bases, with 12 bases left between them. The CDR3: CASSLEGFQVNTEAFF. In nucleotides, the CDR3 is TGTGCCAGCAGCTTAGAGGGGTTCCAGGTGAACACTGAAGCTTTCTTT.

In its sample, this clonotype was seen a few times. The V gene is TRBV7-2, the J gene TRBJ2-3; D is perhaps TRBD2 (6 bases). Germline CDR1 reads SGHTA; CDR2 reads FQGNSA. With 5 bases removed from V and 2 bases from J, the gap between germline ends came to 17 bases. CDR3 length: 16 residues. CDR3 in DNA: TGTGCCAGCAGCCCCTTCGGGGCGGGGAACACAGATACGCAGTATTTT. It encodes CASSPFGAGNTDTQYF.

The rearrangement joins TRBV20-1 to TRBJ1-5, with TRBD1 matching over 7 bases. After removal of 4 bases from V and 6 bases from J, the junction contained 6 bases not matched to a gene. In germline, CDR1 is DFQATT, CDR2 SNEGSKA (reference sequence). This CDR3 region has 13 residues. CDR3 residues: CSANDRVGQPQHF. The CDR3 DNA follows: TGCAGTGCTAACGACAGGGTAGGTCAGCCCCAGCATTTT.

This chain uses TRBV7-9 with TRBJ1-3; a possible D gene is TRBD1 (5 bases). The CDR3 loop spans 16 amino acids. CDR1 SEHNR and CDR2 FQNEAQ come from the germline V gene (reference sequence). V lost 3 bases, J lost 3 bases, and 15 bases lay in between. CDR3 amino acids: CASSFSTATIGNTIYF. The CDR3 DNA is TGTGCCAGCAGCTTCTCGACAGCCACAATTGGAAACACCATATATTTT.

Here the CDR3 DNA reads TGTGCCACCAGTGTTAGCCTAGGAGCGGGAGTGGCACAGGGCACAGATACGCAGTATTTT. Its protein is CATSVSLGAGVAQGTDTQYF. V and J are TRBV24-1 and TRBJ2-3; 8 nucleotides align to TRBD2. V was pared by 5 bases and J by 1 base, with 19 bases of the junction left unmatched. From germline, CDR1 is KGHDR and CDR2 SFDVKD. The CDR3 extends over 20 amino acids.